The 12 T cell receptor beta chains in this list originate from one sample, sequenced in a study of beta chain features in type 1 diabetes (dated by TCRdb to between 2017 and 2018). The receptor library was made with the immunoSEQ multiplex PCR assay. The entire isolated RNA was reverse transcribed using the High Capacity cDNA Reverse Transcription Kit, and thus expressed TCRB transcripts were sequenced. TCRdb retrieved this table from immuneACCESS and kept in-frame rearrangements only. Not all clones are present; in checked studies, unresolved V genes account for under half, and no reason is known for the remainder. This sample gives about 620,000 clones in total; 15% to 19% of them show up just once. The top ten clonotypes cover around 0.1% of the sample. Material for sequencing was naive CD4+ T cells from blood. This specimen's cell subset or site label, per the study, means: true naive CD4+ T cells. These receptors all come from a man aged 18 to 29 in good health.

Of note for this clone: It may be a read error: a sequence one base away is much more abundant. The V call is TRBV2, the J call TRBJ1-3; D remains ambiguous. The CDR3 is 12 residues long. Germline V lookup: CDR1 SNHLY, CDR2 FYNNEI. Trimming took 6 bases from V and 0 from J, leaving 3 bases between them. Here the CDR3 DNA reads TGTGCCAGCAGCTTCTCTGGAAACACCATATATTTT. Amino acids: CASSFSGNTIYF.

This clone was seen a handful of times. The V call is TRBV6-5, the J call TRBJ1-2, with D unresolved. The CDR3 is 12 residues long. Deletions cut 5 bases from V and 5 bases from J, with 9 bases between. Germline values: CDR1 MNHEY, CDR2 SVGAGI. Here the CDR3 DNA reads TGTGCCAGCAGTACTAGAGGATATGGCTACACCTTC. Amino acid sequence: CASSTRGYGYTF.

This clone has only a few counts. The CDR3 nucleotides read TGTGCCAGCAGCTCCTCCTCGTCCATATATTTT. Translated, it gives CASSSSSSIYF. The genes are TRBV21-1 and TRBJ1-3. TRBV21-1 is shown as a pseudogene. There are 11 residues in the CDR3.

This clone has a handful of counts. This chain links TRBV18 with TRBJ2-1; TRBD1 is a possible D gene (6 bases). V was cut by 2 bases and J by 7 bases, with 12 bases left in between. CDR3 size: 14 residues. Germline V lookup: CDR1 KGHSH, CDR2 LQKENI. CDR3: CASSPEGVGNEQFF. CDR3 bases: TGTGCCAGCTCACCAGAGGGGGTTGGGAATGAGCAGTTCTTC.

This clone was observed a handful of times. The CDR3 nucleotides are TGCGCCAGCAGCCAGGAGGCGACAGGGGGTAGGGATGAGCAGTTCTTC. Its translation: CASSQEATGGRDEQFF. The chain recombines TRBV4-1 with TRBJ2-1; 9 nucleotides match TRBD1. Trimming took 3 bases from V and 8 from J; bases not matched to a gene: 11. Germline values: CDR1 MGHRA, CDR2 YSYEKL. This CDR3 region has 16 residues.

This clone was seen more than once but under ten times. The chain links TRBV7-8 to TRBJ2-2, with a possible D match to TRBD2 (6 bases). The CDR3 loop spans 16 amino acids. V lost 5 bases, J lost 4 bases, and 17 bases lay in between. Per germline, CDR1 SGHVS and CDR2 FQNEAQ. CDR3 nucleotide sequence: TGTGCCAGCAGCCCCACCCGGAGGGCGGGCACCGGGGAGCTGTTTTTT. Its protein product is CASSPTRRAGTGELFF.

This clone showed up just a few times. The chain recombines TRBV18 with TRBJ2-7; 9 bases line up with TRBD1. This CDR3 is 18 amino acids long. Germline V gene sequence: CDR1 KGHSH, CDR2 LQKENI. V lost 3 bases and J lost 0; bases outside the gene matches: 12. The CDR3 protein is CASSPRDRVFGSSYEQYF. The CDR3 DNA reads TGTGCCAGCTCACCCCGGGACAGGGTTTTCGGTAGCTCCTACGAGCAGTACTTC.

This clone was seen a handful of times. The chain joins TRBV7-3 to TRBJ2-1; 7 nucleotides match TRBD2. After removal of 5 bases from V and 4 bases from J, the junction contained 8 bases not matched to a gene. Germline V gives CDR1 SGHTA, CDR2 FQGTGA. The CDR3 totals 15 residues. The DNA for the CDR3 is TGTGCCAGCAGCCTCGTCCTAGCGGAGTACAATGAGCAGTTCTTC. Its translation: CASSLVLAEYNEQFF.

J is TRBJ2-2 and V is TRBV7-9; perhaps TRBD2 as D (5 bases). Germline V gives CDR1 SEHNR, CDR2 FQNEAQ (reference sequence). Trimming removed 7 bases at V and 5 bases at J, with 14 bases between. There are 14 residues in the CDR3. This chain's CDR3 is CASTRARETGELFF. In DNA, the CDR3 is TGTGCCAGCACCCGGGCCCGGGAAACCGGGGAGCTGTTTTTT.

This clone has only a few counts. The CDR3 region is CASSPGTSALLAKNIQYF. The CDR3 DNA reads TGTGCCAGCTCACCCGGGACTAGCGCCCTACTAGCCAAAAACATTCAGTACTTC. V is TRBV18 and J is TRBJ2-4; the match to TRBD2 covers 10 bases. Germline V lookup: CDR1 KGHSH, CDR2 LQKENI. V shed 3 bases and J 0 bases; nucleotides not matched to a gene: 8. The CDR3 consists of 18 residues.

V and J are TRBV10-3 and TRBJ2-7; TRBD1 matches 8 bases. CDR1 and CDR2 from the germline V gene are ENHRY and SYGVKD. The V gene end was trimmed by 10 bases and the J gene end by 5 bases; junction bases not matched to a gene: 4. This CDR3 contains 11 residues. The CDR3 protein is CANRGSHEQYF. The CDR3 DNA sequence: TGTGCCAACAGGGGGTCGCACGAGCAGTACTTC.

The V call is TRBV5-4, the J call TRBJ2-3; possibly TRBD1 for D (6 bases). The V and J ends lost 0 bases and 6 bases respectively, with 14 bases between them. The CDR3 contains 15 residues. Germline values: CDR1 SGHNT, CDR2 YYREEE (reference sequence). This chain's CDR3 is CASSLDRVVSDTQYF. The DNA of the CDR3 is TGTGCCAGCAGCTTGGACAGGGTAGTGTCGGATACGCAGTATTTT.